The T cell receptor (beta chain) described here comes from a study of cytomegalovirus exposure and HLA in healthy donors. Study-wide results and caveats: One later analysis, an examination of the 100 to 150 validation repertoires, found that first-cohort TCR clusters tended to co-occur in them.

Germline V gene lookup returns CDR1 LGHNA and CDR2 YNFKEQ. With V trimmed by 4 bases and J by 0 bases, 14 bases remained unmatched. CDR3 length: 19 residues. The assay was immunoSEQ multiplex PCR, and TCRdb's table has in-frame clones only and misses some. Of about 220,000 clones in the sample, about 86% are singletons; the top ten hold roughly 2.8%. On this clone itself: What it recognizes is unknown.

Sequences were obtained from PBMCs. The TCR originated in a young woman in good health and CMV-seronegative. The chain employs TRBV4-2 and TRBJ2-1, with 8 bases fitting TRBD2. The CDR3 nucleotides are TGTGCCAGCAGCCGCCTCCGGGGGGGGGATAAGAGCTCCTACAATGAGCAGTTCTTC. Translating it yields CASSRLRGGDKSSYNEQFF.